This TCR beta chain was recovered during a study of naive and memory T cell subsets. Ligated cDNA underwent four rounds of PCR with nested alpha and beta constant region primers and SP2. TCRdb processed the UMI-ligation and nested PCR reads anew with MiXCR; each CDR3 protein has one entry. The data contain tens of thousands of distinct CDR3 sequences, 4% to 6.5% of them seen just once; the ten biggest clones take up around 7%. CDR1 is MDHEN and CDR2 is SYDVKM in the germline V gene. V shed 5 bases and J 3 bases; nucleotides not matched to a gene: 6. The CDR3 has 15 amino acids. This clonotype was observed a few times. The library had UMIs added by 3' ligation of an oligonucleotide to TCR cDNA. RNA was extracted from under 3 ml of whole blood of healthy adults.

Input material: blood. This receptor was obtained from an adult in good health. The chain couples TRBV28 to TRBJ2-7; TRBD2 matches at 11 bases. The CDR3 region has the DNA TGTGCCAGCAGTCCGGGGACTAGCGGAGACTACGAGCAGTACTTC. Protein sequence: CASSPGTSGDYEQYF.